The rows below give T cell receptor beta chains drawn from one sample of a study of shared clonotypes between healthy human individuals. Assay used: immunoSEQ multiplex PCR; TCRdb lists only in-frame clones, some missing. This table holds around 1.5 million clones, 98% found once. Sequenced input: naive CD4+ T cells sorted from blood. The receptors originated from a man in his thirties or forties in good health. Both conserved end residues are part of each CDR3. D genes are given only for firm matches. The listing skips clone size in some rows; elsewhere it reads once, few, many or a size class.

J,size,length,V,D,CDR3,DNA
TRBJ2-7,NA,14,TRBV5-6,NA,CASSLLAFAHEQYF,TGTGCCAGCAGCTTGCTGGCCTTTGCCCACGAGCAGTACTTC
TRBJ2-5,NA,20,TRBV14,TRBD2,CASSQGAGSGRLTWRETQYF,TGTGCCAGCAGCCAAGGAGCTGGGAGCGGGAGACTCACTTGGAGGGAGACCCAGTACTTC
TRBJ2-7,NA,14,TRBV9,NA,CASSSPGPTREQYF,TGTGCCAGCAGCTCACCGGGACCTACCCGGGAGCAGTACTTC
TRBJ2-5,NA,13,TRBV5-5,NA,CASSSSSGETQYF,TGTGCCAGCAGTTCCTCTAGTGGTGAGACCCAGTACTTC
TRBJ1-1,NA,14,TRBV5-1,NA,CASSGTGTDTEAFF,TGCGCCAGCAGCGGTACAGGCACCGACACTGAAGCTTTCTTT
TRBJ2-5,NA,13,TRBV2,TRBD1,CASSDRGKSTQYF,TGTGCCAGCAGTGACAGGGGGAAGAGTACCCAGTACTTC
TRBJ2-1,NA,15,TRBV7-2,TRBD1,CASSFDRGSYNEQFF,TGTGCCAGCAGCTTCGACAGGGGATCCTACAATGAGCAGTTCTTC
TRBJ2-1,NA,14,TRBV7-2,NA,CASSLANRNNEQFF,TGTGCCAGCAGCCTCGCTAACCGTAACAATGAGCAGTTCTTC
TRBJ2-2,once,14,TRBV5-6,NA,CASSFIQNTGELFF,TGTGCCAGCAGCTTTATCCAGAACACCGGGGAGCTGTTTTTT
TRBJ1-1,NA,13,TRBV6-1,NA,CASSNRAYTEAFF,TGTGCCAGCAGTAACAGGGCGTACACTGAAGCTTTCTTT
TRBJ2-2,NA,14,TRBV5-1,TRBD2,CASRREGHTGELFF,TGCGCCAGCAGAAGGGAGGGCCACACCGGGGAGCTGTTTTTT
TRBJ2-5,NA,17,TRBV9,TRBD1,CASSARGRDRNQETQYF,TGTGCCAGCAGCGCCCGCGGCCGGGACAGAAATCAAGAGACCCAGTACTTC
TRBJ2-7,NA,12,TRBV19,NA,CATEGVNYEQYF,TGTGCCACCGAGGGGGTAAACTACGAGCAGTACTTC
TRBJ2-2,NA,20,TRBV21-1,NA,CASSTSGTSGSWANTGELFF,TGTGCCAGCAGCACTTCTGGGACTAGCGGGAGTTGGGCGAACACCGGGGAGCTGTTTTTT
TRBJ2-2,NA,14,TRBV9,NA,CASSVSLGPGELFF,TGTGCCAGCAGCGTAAGTCTGGGTCCCGGGGAGCTGTTTTTT
TRBJ2-3,NA,12,TRBV2,TRBD2,CATSDRGDTQYF,TGTGCAACTAGCGATCGGGGAGATACGCAGTATTTT
TRBJ2-5,NA,15,TRBV25-1,TRBD1,CASSRTGDSGETQYF,TGTGCCAGCAGTCGGACAGGGGATTCGGGGGAGACCCAGTACTTC
TRBJ2-3,NA,13,TRBV7-2,NA,CASSRNSADTQYF,TGTGCCAGCAGCCGAAATAGCGCAGATACGCAGTATTTT
TRBJ1-5,NA,14,TRBV15,TRBD1,CATSRSDRAQPQHF,TGTGCCACCAGCCGGTCGGACAGGGCCCAGCCCCAGCATTTT
TRBJ2-7,NA,14,TRBV6-5,TRBD1,CASNRQGQAYEQYF,TGTGCCAGCAATAGACAGGGACAGGCCTACGAGCAGTACTTC
TRBJ1-5,NA,16,TRBV7-6,NA,CASSFGAGAGHQPQHF,TGTGCCAGCAGTTTTGGGGCGGGGGCAGGCCATCAGCCCCAGCATTTT
TRBJ1-2,NA,15,TRBV6-5,NA,CASSYQGRGHYGYTF,TGTGCCAGCAGTTACCAGGGCAGGGGTCACTATGGCTACACCTTC
TRBJ2-5,once,14,TRBV7-2,NA,CASSFYGSLETQYF,TGTGCCAGCAGCTTTTACGGGAGTCTAGAGACCCAGTACTTC
TRBJ1-5,once,18,TRBV18,NA,CASSRWSAGGAGNQPQHF,TGTGCCAGCTCACGGTGGTCCGCCGGGGGGGCCGGCAATCAGCCCCAGCATTTT
TRBJ2-6,NA,19,TRBV28,TRBD1,CASSLWTGTGGKEANVLTF,TGTGCCAGCAGTTTATGGACCGGGACAGGGGGCAAGGAGGCCAACGTCCTGACTTTC
TRBJ2-7,NA,15,TRBV19,NA,CASSTARTTVYEQYF,TGTGCCAGTAGTACTGCCAGGACAACAGTCTACGAGCAGTACTTC
TRBJ2-7,NA,15,TRBV19,TRBD1,CASSITGTGMDEQYF,TGTGCCAGTAGTATAACCGGGACAGGGATGGACGAGCAGTACTTC
TRBJ2-3,NA,15,TRBV6-1,TRBD2,CASSGSGSWTDTQYF,TGTGCCAGCAGTGGTAGCGGGAGCTGGACAGATACGCAGTATTTT
TRBJ2-5,NA,15,TRBV2,TRBD1,CASRLGTGFPETQYF,TGTGCCAGCAGACTCGGGACAGGGTTTCCAGAGACCCAGTACTTC
TRBJ2-7,NA,15,TRBV5-1,TRBD2,CASSKVAGGEYEQYF,TGCGCCAGCAGCAAAGTAGCGGGAGGTGAATACGAGCAGTACTTC
TRBJ2-1,NA,13,TRBV14,NA,CASSRRDSEVQFF,TGTGCCAGCAGCCGACGGGACTCCGAAGTGCAGTTCTTC
TRBJ2-2,NA,12,TRBV30,NA,CAWSQNTGELFF,TGTGCCTGGAGTCAAAACACCGGGGAGCTGTTTTTT
TRBJ2-3,NA,16,TRBV7-3,NA,CASSMPGPNDLGTQYF,TGTGCCAGCAGCATGCCGGGACCTAACGACCTGGGGACGCAGTATTTT
TRBJ1-1,NA,14,TRBV7-9,NA,CASSLVAGPAEAFF,TGTGCCAGCAGCTTAGTAGCGGGACCCGCTGAAGCTTTCTTT
TRBJ2-5,NA,13,TRBV18,TRBD1,CASSRTGRETQYF,TGTGCCAGCTCACGGACAGGGCGGGAGACCCAGTACTTC
TRBJ2-3,NA,17,TRBV7-2,TRBD2,CASSPSTSGYLSDTQYF,TGTGCCAGCAGCCCGTCGACTAGCGGCTACCTCTCAGATACGCAGTATTTT